The table lists the clone carrying this TCR beta chain with a count of one. The data derive from a study of T cell changes during pregnancy in multiple sclerosis. Germline V lookup: CDR1 MNHEY, CDR2 SMNVEV (reference sequence). Trimming removed 2 bases from V and 5 bases from J, with 13 bases in between. The CDR3 runs to 15 residues. Measured with immunoSEQ multiplex PCR; TCRdb has only the in-frame clones, and not every one. The repertoire holds approximately 37,000 clones, with nearly 90% as singletons. This TCR was sampled from a female donor with multiple sclerosis, enrolled in a pregnancy study. The sample consisted of CD4+ T cells from peripheral blood mononuclear cells, taken in the first trimester of pregnancy. The chain is built from TRBV27 and TRBJ2-1; TRBD1 might be the D (8 bases). The CDR3 sequence: CASSLNRGTNNEQFF. As DNA, the CDR3 is TGTGCCAGCAGTTTAAACAGGGGGACTAACAATGAGCAGTTCTTC.